This T cell receptor beta chain originates from a study of identical twins. TCRdb used MiXCR to reprocess the 5' RACE reads, holding one entry per CDR3 protein. In the table there are about 690,000 distinct CDR3 sequences, 5.5% to 6.5% of which are singletons. The germline CDR1 and CDR2 sequences are SGHRS and YFSETQ. The CDR3 totals 19 residues. J gave up 1 base and V 0 bases, and 8 bases lay outside the gene matches. This clonotype was observed at least ten times. The TCR comes from a man aged 18 to 30 in good health. V and J are TRBV5-1 and TRBJ2-1, with TRBD2 identical over 12 bases. Sequencing was done on a sample of naive T cells sorted from blood. The CDR3 region is CASSLDRLAGVGSYNEQFF. The DNA for the CDR3 is TGCGCCAGCAGCTTGGATCGACTAGCGGGAGTGGGGTCCTACAATGAGCAGTTCTTC.